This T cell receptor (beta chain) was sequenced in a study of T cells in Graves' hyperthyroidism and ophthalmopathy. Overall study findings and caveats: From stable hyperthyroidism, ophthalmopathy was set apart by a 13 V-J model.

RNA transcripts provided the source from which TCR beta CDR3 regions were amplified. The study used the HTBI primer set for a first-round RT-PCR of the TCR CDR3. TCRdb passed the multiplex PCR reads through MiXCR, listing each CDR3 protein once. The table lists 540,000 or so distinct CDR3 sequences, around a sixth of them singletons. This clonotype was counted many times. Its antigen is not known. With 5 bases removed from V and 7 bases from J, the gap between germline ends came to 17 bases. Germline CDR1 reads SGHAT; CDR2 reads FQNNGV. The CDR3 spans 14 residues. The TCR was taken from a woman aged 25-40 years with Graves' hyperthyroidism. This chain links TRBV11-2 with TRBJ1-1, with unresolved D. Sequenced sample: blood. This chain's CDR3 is CASSIRHGEGEAFF. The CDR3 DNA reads TGTGCCAGCAGCATCCGCCACGGGGAGGGTGAAGCTTTCTTT.